This passage covers 5 T cell receptor beta chains from one sample sequenced in a study of the immune and genomic landscape of osteosarcoma. The post-treatment osteosarcoma tumors were primary, local recurrence or metastasis specimens from poor-prognosis patients. The protocol was immunoSEQ multiplex PCR, while the TCRdb copy is restricted to in-frame clones and leaves out a portion. The top ten hold approximately 6% of the sample, which has several thousand clones, over 65% seen once. What was sequenced was osteosarcoma tumor tissue from the lung. These receptors all stem from a human donor with osteosarcoma.

The rearrangement uses TRBV5-1 and TRBJ1-2; D not certain. Between the trimmed V and J ends, which lost 0 bases and 3 bases, there was a span of 9 bases. CDR3 size: 14 residues. The germline CDR1 and CDR2 sequences are SGHRS and YFSETQ. This CDR3 reads CASSLASTYYGYTF. In DNA form, the CDR3 reads TGCGCCAGCAGCTTGGCCTCGACTTACTATGGCTACACCTTC.

The chain joins TRBV12-5 to TRBJ2-1; 8 positions match TRBD1. After removal of 0 bases from V and 6 bases from J, the junction contained 7 bases not matched to a gene. The CDR3 contains 16 residues. CDR1 is LGHNT, CDR2 FRNRAP, per germline. The CDR3: CASGLVWTGLSNEQFF. CDR3 sequence (DNA): TGTGCTAGTGGTTTGGTGTGGACAGGGCTAAGCAATGAGCAGTTCTTC.

V usage is TRBV6-6 and J usage is TRBJ1-5; no firm D call. Trimming shortened V by 6 bases and J by 5 bases, and 11 bases separated the two germline ends. CDR1 is MNHNY and CDR2 is SVGAGI in the germline V gene (reference sequence). The CDR3 runs to 13 residues. The CDR3 DNA is TGTGCCAGCAGAGATCCGAACTATCAGCCCCAGCATTTT. Encoded protein: CASRDPNYQPQHF.

The chain recombines TRBV2 with TRBJ1-1, with unresolved D. With 8 bases removed from V and 1 base from J, the gap between germline ends came to 5 bases. This CDR3 spans 11 amino acids. CDR1 is SNHLY and CDR2 is FYNNEI in the germline V gene. The CDR3 is CASGWNTEAFF. CDR3 nucleotides: TGTGCCAGCGGCTGGAACACTGAAGCTTTCTTT.

This chain links TRBV11-3 with TRBJ1-2, with a tentative D call TRBD1 (5 bases). This CDR3 has 16 amino acids. Trimming took 2 bases from V and 2 from J, leaving 15 bases between them. Germline V CDR1 and CDR2: SGHNT, YENEEA. CDR3 in amino acids: CASSLPLAGTNYGYTF. In nucleotides, the CDR3 is TGTGCCAGCAGCTTACCCCTTGCAGGGACGAACTATGGCTACACCTTC.